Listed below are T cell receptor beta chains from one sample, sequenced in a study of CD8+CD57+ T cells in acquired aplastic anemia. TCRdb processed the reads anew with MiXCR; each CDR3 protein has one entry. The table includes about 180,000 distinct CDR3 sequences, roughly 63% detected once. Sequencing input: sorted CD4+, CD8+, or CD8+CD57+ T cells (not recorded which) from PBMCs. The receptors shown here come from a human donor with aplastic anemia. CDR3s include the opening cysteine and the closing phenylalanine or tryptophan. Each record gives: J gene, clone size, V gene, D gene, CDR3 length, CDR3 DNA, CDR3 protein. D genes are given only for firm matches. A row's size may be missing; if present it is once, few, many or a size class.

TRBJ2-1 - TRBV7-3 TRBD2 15 TGTGCCAGCAGCTTAGATGCGGGGGTCTGGGATGAGCAGTTCTTC CASSLDAGVWDEQFF
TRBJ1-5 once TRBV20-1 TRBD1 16 TGCAGTGCCATCAGACAGGGAGGATATAGCAATCAGCCCCAGCATTTT CSAIRQGGYSNQPQHF
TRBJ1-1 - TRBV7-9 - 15 TGTGCCAGCAGCCCTAAGCCAGGGACACCCACTGAAGCTTTCTTT CASSPKPGTPTEAFF
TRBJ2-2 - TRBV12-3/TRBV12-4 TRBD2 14 TGTGCCAGCAGTTACAGCGGGGGGACCGGGGAGCTGTTTTTT CASSYSGGTGELFF
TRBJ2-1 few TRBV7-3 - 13 TGTGCCAGCAGCTTAATGCGCGACAATGAGCAGTTCTTC CASSLMRDNEQFF
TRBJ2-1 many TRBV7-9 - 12 TGTGCCAGCAGCCATAAGATATATGAGCAGTTCTTC CASSHKIYEQFF
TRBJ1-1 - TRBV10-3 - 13 TGTGCCATCCGGGAGGGGACGGGGACTGAAGCTTTCTTT CAIREGTGTEAFF
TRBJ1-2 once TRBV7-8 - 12 TGTGCCAGCAGCTCGGGACGGCGGGGCTACACCTTC CASSSGRRGYTF
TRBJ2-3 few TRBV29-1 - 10 TGCAGCGCCTACGTGGATACGCAGTATTTT CSAYVDTQYF
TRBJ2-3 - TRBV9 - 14 TGTGCCAGCAGCGTTGACTACCTCACAGATACGCAGTATTTT CASSVDYLTDTQYF
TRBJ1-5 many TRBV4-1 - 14 TGCGCCAGCAGCCAAACGGATATTAGTCAGCCCCAGCATTTT CASSQTDISQPQHF
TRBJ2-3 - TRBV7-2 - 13 TGTGCCAGCAGCTTAGGGGTGCGGGATACGCAGTATTTT CASSLGVRDTQYF
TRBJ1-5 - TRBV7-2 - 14 TGTGCCAGCAGCTCGGGCCCGGGCAATCAGCCCCAGCATTTT CASSSGPGNQPQHF
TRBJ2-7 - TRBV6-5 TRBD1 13 TGTGCCAGCAGTTACGGAACAGGGGTTGAGCAGTACTTC CASSYGTGVEQYF
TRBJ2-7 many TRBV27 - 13 TGTGCCAGCAGTTTATCAGGGGCCTACGAGCAGTACTTC CASSLSGAYEQYF
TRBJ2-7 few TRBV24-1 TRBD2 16 TGTGCCACCAGTGATCCTCTAGCGGGAGAAGAGTACGAGCAGTACTTC CATSDPLAGEEYEQYF
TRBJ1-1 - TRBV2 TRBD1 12 TGTGCCAGCCAGACAGGGGGGACTGAAGCTTTCTTT CASQTGGTEAFF
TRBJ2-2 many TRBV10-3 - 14 TGTGCCCTCCAACCTGACTCGATCACCGGGGAGCTGTTTTTT CALQPDSITGELFF
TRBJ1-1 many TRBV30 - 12 TGTGCCTGGAGTGTGGGTAACACTGAAGCTTTCTTT CAWSVGNTEAFF
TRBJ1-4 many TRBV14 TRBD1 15 TGTGCCAGCAGCCAAAGGGACAGCCCTAATGAAAAACTGTTTTTT CASSQRDSPNEKLFF
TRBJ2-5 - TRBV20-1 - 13 TGCAGTGCTAAAGGACGGTTCCGAGAGACCCAGTACTTC CSAKGRFRETQYF
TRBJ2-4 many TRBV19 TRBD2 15 TGTGCCAGTAGTCACCGGGGGGTTGGCAAAAACATTCAGTACTTC CASSHRGVGKNIQYF
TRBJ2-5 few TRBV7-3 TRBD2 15 TGTGCCAGCAGCCCACAAGCGGGAGCACAAGAGACCCAGTACTTC CASSPQAGAQETQYF
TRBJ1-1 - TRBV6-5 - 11 TGTGCCAGCCGGGGCGACACTGAAGCTTTCTTT CASRGDTEAFF
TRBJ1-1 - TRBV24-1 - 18 TGTGCCACCCGAGGGAGGGTGATCAGCCCCAGCATGAACACTGAAGCTTTCTTT CATRGRVISPSMNTEAFF
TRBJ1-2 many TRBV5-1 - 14 TGCGCCAGCAGCTTGGAACAGACTAACTATGGCTACACCTTC CASSLEQTNYGYTF
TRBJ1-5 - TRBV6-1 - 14 TGTGCCAGCAGTGAGAGACAGTCATATCAGCCCCAGCATTTT CASSERQSYQPQHF
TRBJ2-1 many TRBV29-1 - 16 TGCAGCGTTGTGGGACATACAGGGATAGTAAGTAATGAGCAGTTCTTC CSVVGHTGIVSNEQFF
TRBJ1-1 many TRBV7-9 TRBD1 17 TGTGCCAGCAGCTTATCGGAGGGGGCAGGGATGAACACTGAAGCTTTCTTT CASSLSEGAGMNTEAFF
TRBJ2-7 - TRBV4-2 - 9 TGTGCCAGCAGCCAAGAGCAGTACTTC CASSQEQYF
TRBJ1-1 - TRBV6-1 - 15 TGTGCCAGCAACCAGGGTTTGGGCATGAACACTGAAGCTTTCTTT CASNQGLGMNTEAFF
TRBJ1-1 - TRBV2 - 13 TGTGCCAGCAGTGCCCCCCTAAACACTGAAGCTTTCTTT CASSAPLNTEAFF
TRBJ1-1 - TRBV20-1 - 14 TGCAGTGCTAGAGATAGGAACCAGAACACTGAAGCTTTCTTT CSARDRNQNTEAFF
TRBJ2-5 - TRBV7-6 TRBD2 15 TGTGCCAGCAGCTTAGGAGCGGGGGCCGAAGAGACCCAGTACTTC CASSLGAGAEETQYF
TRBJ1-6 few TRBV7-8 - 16 TGTGCCAGCAGCCCCCGTGAAGGCGTGTCAAATTCACCCCTCCACTTT CASSPREGVSNSPLHF
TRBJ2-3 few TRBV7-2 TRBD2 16 TGTGCCAGCAGCTTACAGGCTAGCGGCAGCACAGATACGCAGTATTTT CASSLQASGSTDTQYF